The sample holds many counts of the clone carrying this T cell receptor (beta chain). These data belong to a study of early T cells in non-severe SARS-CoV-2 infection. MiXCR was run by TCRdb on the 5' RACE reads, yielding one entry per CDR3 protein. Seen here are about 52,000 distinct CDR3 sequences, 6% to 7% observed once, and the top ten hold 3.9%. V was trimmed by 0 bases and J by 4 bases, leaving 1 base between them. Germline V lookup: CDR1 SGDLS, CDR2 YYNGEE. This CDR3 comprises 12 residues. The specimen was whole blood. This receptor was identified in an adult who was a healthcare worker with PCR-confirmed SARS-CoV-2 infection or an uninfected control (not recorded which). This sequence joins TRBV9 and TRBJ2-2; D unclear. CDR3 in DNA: TGTGCCAGCAGCGTAGGCACCGGGGAGCTGTTTTTT. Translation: CASSVGTGELFF.